A selection of T cell receptor beta chains follows, all from one sample in a study of identical twins. TCRdb recomputed calls from the 5' RACE reads with MiXCR, one row per CDR3 protein. The repertoire holds under 800,000 distinct CDR3 sequences, with less than 25% as singletons. The same sample was also used in a study of T cells expressing NK-cell markers.

Sequenced material: PBMCs. These receptors all come from a woman aged 18-29 years in good health. Both conserved end residues are part of each CDR3. The order of the fields is D gene, J gene, clone size, V gene, CDR3 protein, CDR3 DNA. The D gene is left open where the match is weak. Clone size is shown for a subset of rows, as once, few, many or a class of expanded clone.

NA | TRBJ2-1 | NA | TRBV20-1 | CSARAGSYNEQFF | TGCAGTGCTAGAGCGGGGTCATACAATGAGCAGTTCTTC
TRBD1 | TRBJ2-7 | NA | TRBV6-5 | CASSYHRGDRGFEQYF | TGTGCCAGCAGTTACCATCGCGGGGACAGGGGGTTTGAGCAGTACTTC
TRBD2 | TRBJ2-1 | many | TRBV20-1 | CSATGLAGANEQFF | TGCAGTGCTACGGGACTAGCGGGAGCGAATGAGCAGTTCTTC
NA | TRBJ2-7 | few | TRBV20-1 | CSARDPTGSNEQYF | TGCAGTGCTAGAGATCCAACAGGGAGCAACGAGCAGTACTTC
NA | TRBJ2-1 | NA | TRBV7-8 | CASSIYRGGDNEQFF | TGTGCCAGCAGCATCTACAGGGGAGGCGACAATGAGCAGTTCTTC
NA | TRBJ2-7 | NA | TRBV6-6 | CASTSRRAYEQYF | TGTGCCAGCACTTCCAGGCGGGCCTACGAGCAGTACTTC
TRBD2 | TRBJ2-1 | NA | TRBV20-1 | CSAPLAGGPEQFF | TGCAGTGCTCCTCTAGCGGGAGGGCCGGAGCAGTTCTTC
NA | TRBJ2-3 | few | TRBV15 | CATSREPDRRSDTQYF | TGTGCCACCAGCAGAGAACCGGACCGGCGTTCAGATACGCAGTATTTT
NA | TRBJ2-3 | NA | TRBV18 | CASSLDLAGTDTQYF | TGTGCCAGCTCACTGGACTTAGCTGGAACAGATACGCAGTATTTT
TRBD2 | TRBJ2-1 | many | TRBV9 | CASSVSGLASNEQFF | TGTGCCAGCAGCGTTAGCGGGCTCGCATCAAATGAGCAGTTCTTC
NA | TRBJ2-7 | few | TRBV4-2 | CASSQDRLGADEQYF | TGTGCCAGCAGCCAAGATCGGCTGGGGGCGGATGAGCAGTACTTC
NA | TRBJ1-1 | NA | TRBV6-5 | CASSYHGGTEAFF | TGTGCCAGCAGTTACCACGGGGGAACTGAAGCTTTCTTT
NA | TRBJ1-1 | NA | TRBV7-6 | CASSLGTEEAFF | TGTGCCAGCAGCTTAGGGACAGAGGAAGCTTTCTTT
TRBD2 | TRBJ2-1 | few | TRBV20-1 | CSARDPSGGSNEQFF | TGCAGTGCTAGAGATCCTAGCGGGGGCTCAAATGAGCAGTTCTTC
NA | TRBJ2-3 | NA | TRBV24-1 | CATSDFGTDTQYF | TGTGCCACCAGTGATTTCGGCACAGATACGCAGTATTTT
NA | TRBJ2-7 | few | TRBV4-3 | CASSQEGLTPSYEQYF | TGCGCCAGCAGCCAAGAGGGGCTGACTCCTTCCTACGAGCAGTACTTC
NA | TRBJ2-5 | NA | TRBV12-3/TRBV12-4 | CASSHGPRGETQYF | TGTGCCAGCAGTCATGGACCCCGCGGGGAGACCCAGTACTTC
NA | TRBJ2-2 | NA | TRBV9 | CASSVEADVITGELFF | TGTGCCAGCAGCGTAGAAGCGGACGTGATCACCGGGGAGCTGTTTTTT
NA | TRBJ2-1 | many | TRBV9 | CASSVGSREGEQFF | TGTGCCAGCAGCGTAGGATCCAGAGAGGGTGAGCAGTTCTTC
TRBD1 | TRBJ2-7 | few | TRBV6-1 | CASAFGQGIHEQYF | TGTGCCAGCGCATTCGGACAGGGCATCCACGAGCAGTACTTC
TRBD1 | TRBJ2-1 | NA | TRBV5-1 | CASSQEYTGADEQFF | TGCGCCAGCAGCCAGGAGTATACAGGGGCGGACGAGCAGTTCTTC
NA | TRBJ1-5 | few | TRBV5-1 | CASSLDGTWSNQPQHF | TGCGCCAGCAGCTTGGATGGTACGTGGAGCAATCAGCCCCAGCATTTT
NA | TRBJ2-5 | NA | TRBV24-1 | CATEERLVQETQYF | TGTGCCACCGAGGAGCGTTTGGTCCAAGAGACCCAGTACTTC
NA | TRBJ2-2 | NA | TRBV7-3 | CASSQTRQGGIGELFF | TGTGCCAGCAGCCAGACCCGGCAGGGGGGCATCGGGGAGCTGTTTTTT
TRBD2 | TRBJ2-1 | many | TRBV10-2 | CASSDPFTSGAYNEQFF | TGCGCCAGCAGTGACCCATTTACTAGCGGGGCCTACAATGAGCAGTTCTTC
TRBD1 | TRBJ2-7 | many | TRBV6-5 | CASSLAGTGGSREQYF | TGTGCCAGCAGCTTAGCCGGGACAGGGGGCTCACGTGAGCAGTACTTC
NA | TRBJ1-2 | few | TRBV12-3/TRBV12-4 | CASSLVPRDYGYTF | TGTGCCAGCAGTTTAGTCCCCAGGGACTATGGCTACACCTTC
TRBD2 | TRBJ2-1 | NA | TRBV4-1 | CASSQLAGDDEQFF | TGCGCCAGCAGCCAACTAGCGGGAGACGATGAGCAGTTCTTC
NA | TRBJ2-2 | NA | TRBV7-7 | CASSPQENTGELFF | TGTGCTAGCAGCCCTCAGGAGAACACCGGGGAGCTGTTTTTT